The sequence of this TCR beta chain was determined in a study of shared clonotypes between healthy human individuals. Overall study context: CD8 memory received one plate per donor, CD8 naive two, CD4 memory three and CD4 naive three.

As for this clone: Antigen specificity is unknown.

The assay ran at deep level. In the source study's methods: As immunoSEQ supplied junction-only sequences (without quality scores), filtering differed. Clones were sequenced by immunoSEQ multiplex PCR, and TCRdb holds only the in-frame ones, with some missing. V and J calls and clone size are given by that table; D and trimming were obtained from the DNA. The sample holds roughly 680,000 clones, approximately 72% seen once. CDR3 size: 17 residues. Trimming removed 2 bases from V and 2 bases from J; junction bases left unmatched: 12. Germline V gene data show CDR1 as SGHVS and CDR2 as FNYEAQ. Study conclusions and caveats: Across subsets, estimated richness was generally greater for naive than for memory populations.

This TCR derives from a young woman in good health. The chain carries TRBV7-6 and TRBJ2-7, with 7 nucleotides matching TRBD2. The sample consisted of memory CD4+ T cells sorted from blood. Documented subset: CD45RA-negative fraction. Here the CDR3 reads CASSLIGGRETPYEQYF. The CDR3 coding sequence is TGTGCCAGCAGCTTAATAGGAGGGAGGGAAACACCCTACGAGCAGTACTTC.